This T cell receptor (beta chain) was sequenced during a study of identical twins. Study-wide results and limits: Abundant beta clonotypes from cord blood bore fewer insertions; memory repertoires lacked this pattern.

TCRdb independently ran MiXCR on the 5' RACE reads; one entry per CDR3 protein. The sample lists 200,000 to 250,000 distinct CDR3 sequences; approximately 7.9% were seen once. About this clonotype: Its matching antigen is unknown.

CDR3 length: 16 amino acids. CDR1 is SEHNR and CDR2 is FQNEAQ in the germline V gene (reference sequence). The V gene end was trimmed by 4 bases and the J gene end by 4 bases; junction bases not matched to a gene: 5. This sample was shared with a second study, whose subject was yellow fever vaccine responses in identical twins.

This sequence originates from a woman aged 18-30 years in good health. The sequenced material came from CD8+ T cells sorted from blood. The chain carries TRBV7-9 and TRBJ2-7, with 15 bases that match TRBD2. The CDR3 DNA reads as TGTGCCAGCAGCTGGCCGGGACTAGCGGGAGGTTACGAGCAGTACTTC. Protein product: CASSWPGLAGGYEQYF. Full variable domain (remainder filled in from reference TRBV7-9 and TRBJ2-7): DTGVSQNPRHKITKRGQNVTFRCDPISEHNRLYWYRQTLGQGPEFLTYFQNEAQLEKSRLLSDRFSAERPKGSFSTLEIQRTEQGDSAMYLCASSWPGLAGGYEQYFGPGTRLTVT.